The present T cell receptor (beta chain) was sequenced within a study of ipilimumab plus nivolumab after autologous stem cell transplantation. The wider study: A median of roughly eight nivolumab and roughly 5 ipilimumab doses were given.

Ipilimumab, 1 mg/kg, started 14 to 28 days after autologous transplant. Here immunoSEQ multiplex PCR was the method, and the copy in TCRdb shows in-frame clones only, minus some. The sample records 20,000 to 25,000 clones, roughly 84% being singletons. Germline-derived CDR1 and CDR2 are KGHSH and LQKENI. After removal of 5 bases from V and 0 bases from J, the junction contained 5 bases not matched to a gene. The CDR3 consists of 17 residues. This sequence joins TRBV18 and TRBJ2-3; 13 bases map to TRBD2. The sample consisted of PBMCs, taken in a trial of ipilimumab plus nivolumab as post-transplant consolidation. The receptor comes from a male donor with diffuse large B-cell lymphoma. CDR3 sequence (DNA): TGTGCCAGCTCATATGGGACTAGCGGGGCTAGCACAGATACGCAGTATTTT. Translation: CASSYGTSGASTDTQYF.